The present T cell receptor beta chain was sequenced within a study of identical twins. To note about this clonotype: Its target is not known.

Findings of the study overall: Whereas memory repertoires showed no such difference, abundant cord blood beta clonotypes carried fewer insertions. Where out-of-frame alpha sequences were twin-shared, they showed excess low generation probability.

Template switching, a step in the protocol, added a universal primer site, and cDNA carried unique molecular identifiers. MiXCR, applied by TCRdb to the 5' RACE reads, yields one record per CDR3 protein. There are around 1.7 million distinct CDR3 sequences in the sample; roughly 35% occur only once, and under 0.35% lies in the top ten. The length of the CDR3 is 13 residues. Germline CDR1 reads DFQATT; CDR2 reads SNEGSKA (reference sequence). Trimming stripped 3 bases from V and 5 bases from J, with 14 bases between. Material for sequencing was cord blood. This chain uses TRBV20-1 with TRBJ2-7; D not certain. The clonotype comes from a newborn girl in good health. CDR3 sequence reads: CSARDGPLNEQYF. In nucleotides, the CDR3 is TGCAGTGCTAGGGATGGACCACTAAACGAGCAGTACTTC.